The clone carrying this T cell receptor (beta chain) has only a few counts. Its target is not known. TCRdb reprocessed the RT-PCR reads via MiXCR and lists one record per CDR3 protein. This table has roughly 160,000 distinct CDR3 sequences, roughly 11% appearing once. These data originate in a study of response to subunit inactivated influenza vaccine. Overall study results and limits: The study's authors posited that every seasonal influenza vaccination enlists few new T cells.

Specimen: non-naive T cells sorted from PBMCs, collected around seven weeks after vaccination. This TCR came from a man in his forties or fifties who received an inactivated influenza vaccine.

DNA of the CDR3: TGCGCCAGCAGCTTGGGCTCGACAGGGGCTCGGGAGACCCAGTACTTC. Amino acids: CASSLGSTGARETQYF. The genes are TRBV5-1 and TRBJ2-5; the match to TRBD1 covers 8 bases. The length of the CDR3 is 16 residues. With 0 bases clipped from V and 5 bases from J, the junction kept 9 bases outside the gene matches. Germline CDR1 SGHRS, CDR2 YFSETQ.